One and the same sample provided the 16 T cell receptor beta chains below, sequenced in a study of blood T cell repertoires in COVID-19. Some clones are missing from TCRdb's copy, which holds only in-frame ones; the method was immunoSEQ multiplex PCR. The table lists more than 150,000 clones, 60% to 85% of them singletons. Sequenced: peripheral blood. These receptors were collected from a man in his 60s with active or convalescent COVID-19.

The chain has TRBV11-2 and TRBJ2-7, with D unclear. The CDR3 sequence is 12 residues long. CDR1 is SGHAT and CDR2 is FQNNGV in the germline V gene. The germline V and J ends were trimmed by 3 bases and 0 bases, with 3 bases remaining between them. CDR3 DNA: TGTGCCAGCAGCTTTAACTCCTACGAGCAGTACTTC. This translates into CASSFNSYEQYF.

The rearrangement joins TRBV12-3 or TRBV12-4 to TRBJ2-7; D is possibly TRBD1 (6 bases). The CDR3 covers 12 residues. The V end lost 6 bases, the J end lost 6 bases, and 12 bases lay between the germline ends. CDR3 in amino acids: CASSLRGPEQYF. In DNA form, the CDR3 reads TGTGCCAGCAGCCTCAGGGGACCCGAGCAGTACTTC.

The gene calls are TRBV18 and TRBJ2-7; weak D call: TRBD1 (5 bases). Germline V lookup: CDR1 KGHSH, CDR2 LQKENI. With 4 bases removed from V and 3 bases from J, the gap between germline ends came to 13 bases. This CDR3 spans 14 amino acids. The CDR3 is CASSLTTESYEQYF. The CDR3 bases are TGTGCCAGCTCACTCACGACAGAAAGCTACGAGCAGTACTTC.

This clone was observed a handful of times. This rearrangement joins TRBV5-1 to TRBJ1-1; D uncertain. The CDR3 has 17 amino acids. The V gene's germline CDR1 is SGHRS and CDR2 YFSETQ. Trimming removed 0 bases at V and 0 bases at J, with 15 bases between. Here the CDR3 reads CASSLAARANMNTEAFF. DNA of the CDR3: TGCGCCAGCAGCTTGGCGGCGAGGGCAAACATGAACACTGAAGCTTTCTTT.

The chain uses TRBV4-3 and TRBJ2-5, with no clear D. Germline V gene sequence: CDR1 LGHNA, CDR2 YSLEER. The CDR3 is 13 amino acids. V lost 4 bases and J 5 bases, leaving 11 bases between the germline ends. CDR3 sequence reads: CASSRRLGETQYF. The CDR3 bases are TGCGCCAGCAGCCGCCGACTTGGGGAGACCCAGTACTTC.

This chain joins TRBV2 and TRBJ2-1; 9 bases map to TRBD1. The CDR3 length is 15 residues. CDR1 and CDR2 from the germline V gene are SNHLY and FYNNEI. With V trimmed by 4 bases and J by 7 bases, 8 bases remained unmatched. CDR3: CASSADRGGLNEQFF. The CDR3 region has the DNA TGTGCCAGCAGTGCTGACAGGGGGGGATTGAATGAGCAGTTCTTC.

The chain uses TRBV7-9 and TRBJ2-7; D might be TRBD2 (6 bases). Germline loops: CDR1 SEHNR, CDR2 FQNEAQ (reference sequence). Trimming stripped 1 base from V and 0 bases from J, with 13 bases between. The CDR3 extends over 16 amino acids. For the CDR3, the DNA is TGTGCCAGCAGCTTAGTGCGGGGTGGTGGCTCCTACGAGCAGTACTTC. Amino acid sequence: CASSLVRGGGSYEQYF. Drawing the rest from reference TRBV7-9 and TRBJ2-7, the complete variable domain is DTGVSQNPRHKITKRGQNVTFRCDPISEHNRLYWYRQTLGQGPEFLTYFQNEAQLEKSRLLSDRFSAERPKGSFSTLEIQRTEQGDSAMYLCASSLVRGGGSYEQYFGPGTRLTVT.

This chain connects TRBV9 to TRBJ1-2; 8 nucleotides align to TRBD1. Germline CDR1 reads SGDLS; CDR2 reads YYNGEE. The V segment lost 0 bases and the J segment 5 bases; nucleotides outside the gene matches: 6. This CDR3 comprises 15 residues. CDR3 sequence reads: CASSVGHTGGYGYTF. The CDR3 bases are TGTGCCAGCAGCGTAGGCCACACAGGGGGATATGGCTACACCTTC.

J is TRBJ2-1 and V is TRBV7-3; 7 bases agree with TRBD2. The germline V gene encodes CDR1 SGHTA and CDR2 FQGTGA. Trimming took 5 bases from V and 4 from J; bases not matched to a gene: 11. The CDR3 totals 16 residues. CDR3 residues: CASSKPVPGGYNEQFF. CDR3 sequence (DNA): TGTGCCAGCAGCAAACCAGTCCCGGGGGGATACAATGAGCAGTTCTTC.

The V gene is TRBV28, the J gene TRBJ1-4; 10 bases agree with TRBD1. Trimming cost V 10 bases and J 7 bases; bases outside gene matches: 6. Germline V CDR1 and CDR2: MDHEN, SYDVKM. This CDR3 spans 13 amino acids. The CDR3: CATHGTGVEKLFF. In DNA form, the CDR3 reads TGTGCCACTCATGGGACAGGGGTTGAAAAACTGTTTTTT.

The rearrangement joins TRBV6-5 to TRBJ2-7, with 9 bases lining up with TRBD1. The CDR3 has 14 residues. CDR1 is MNHEY and CDR2 is SVGAGI in the germline V gene. V was clipped by 6 bases and J by 3 bases; unmatched bases: 6. The CDR3 sequence: CASRPGQGIYEQYF. For the CDR3, the DNA is TGTGCCAGCAGACCGGGACAGGGTATCTACGAGCAGTACTTC.

This clone was observed a single time. V is TRBV18 and J is TRBJ1-2, with 7 bases matching TRBD1. V gave up 3 bases and J gave up 4 bases; unmatched junction bases: 5. The CDR3 length is 14 residues. Germline values: CDR1 KGHSH, CDR2 LQKENI. The CDR3 reads CASSPGTAFYGYTF. The CDR3 DNA is TGTGCCAGCTCACCCGGGACAGCGTTCTATGGCTACACCTTC.

The chain couples TRBV7-8 to TRBJ2-5, with TRBD1 as a possible D gene (6 bases). The V gene lost 5 bases and the J gene lost 5 bases, with 24 bases spanning the gap. There are 17 residues in the CDR3. CDR1 is SGHVS and CDR2 is FQNEAQ in the germline V gene. CDR3 in DNA: TGTGCCAGCAGCCCTCGTTGGGCAGGGGAAGTTTGGGAGACCCAGTACTTC. Its protein product is CASSPRWAGEVWETQYF.

This rearrangement joins TRBV18 to TRBJ1-5; 7 bases line up with TRBD1. V shed 6 bases and J 2 bases; nucleotides not matched to a gene: 7. The CDR3 covers 15 residues. The V gene's germline CDR1 is KGHSH and CDR2 LQKENI. CDR3 DNA sequence: TGTGCCAGCTCGATAAGACAGGGAGGCAATCAGCCCCAGCATTTT. Translation: CASSIRQGGNQPQHF.

The V and J genes are TRBV29-1 and TRBJ2-7; 8 nucleotides agree with TRBD2. Germline V gene sequence: CDR1 SQVTM, CDR2 ANQGSEA. The CDR3 is 14 residues long. The V segment lost 5 bases and the J segment 5 bases; nucleotides outside the gene matches: 11. CDR3 nucleotide sequence: TGCAGCGTTCGGGGAGCGGGGGCCCTTAACGAGCAGTACTTC. This codes for CSVRGAGALNEQYF.

Note on this clone: Other DNA sequences in this sample translate to the same CDR3. This sequence joins TRBV9 and TRBJ2-3, with D possibly matching TRBD2 (5 bases). Germline-derived CDR1 and CDR2 are SGDLS and YYNGEE. V shed 3 bases and J shed 2 bases, with 13 bases lying between them. This CDR3 is built from 15 residues. CDR3 loop: CASSALAGSTDTQYF. As DNA, the CDR3 is TGTGCCAGCAGCGCTCTGGCGGGCTCCACAGATACGCAGTATTTT.